These 14 T cell receptor beta chains came from one sample sequenced in a study of cytomegalovirus exposure and HLA in healthy donors. Researchers ran the PCR with 60 Vbeta and 13 Jbeta primers. The method was immunoSEQ multiplex PCR; TCRdb's version includes in-frame clones alone and lacks a portion of them. The repertoire includes about 67,000 clones, over 75% of them detected once, and around 4% sits in the top ten. The sample comprised PBMCs. These receptors originate from a woman under 40 in good health and CMV-seronegative.

The chain links TRBV30 to TRBJ2-2; no definite D call. From germline, CDR1 is GTSNPN and CDR2 SVGIG (reference sequence). V dropped 4 bases and J dropped 6 bases, with 12 bases sitting between them. The CDR3 spans 13 residues. The CDR3 here is CAWTAHSSGELFF. The CDR3 bases are TGTGCCTGGACCGCCCACAGCTCCGGGGAGCTGTTTTTT.

The CDR3, as DNA: TGTGCCAGCAGTTTAGAGAAAAAGACCCAGTACTTC. Residues: CASSLEKKTQYF. This chain uses TRBV27 with TRBJ2-5; D uncertain. Germline CDR1 reads MNHEY; CDR2 reads SMNVEV (reference sequence). The V end was cut by 2 bases, the J end by 6 bases, with 7 bases between. This CDR3 has 12 amino acids.

The chain couples TRBV29-1 to TRBJ1-2, with D tentatively TRBD1 (5 bases). V was trimmed by 1 base and J by 5 bases, leaving 11 bases between them. The CDR3 spans 13 residues. Germline lookup yields CDR1 SQVTM and CDR2 ANQGSEA. The CDR3, as DNA: TGCAGCGTTGAAGTAGGGCAGGGATATGGCTACACCTTC. Translating it yields CSVEVGQGYGYTF.

The chain uses TRBV7-2 and TRBJ2-5, with D possibly TRBD2 on 6 matching bases. This CDR3 has 16 residues. Germline CDR1 and CDR2: SGHTA and FQGNSA. V dropped 6 bases and J dropped 7 bases, with 24 bases sitting between them. The CDR3 DNA follows: TGTGCCAGCAGGCCCCGGGCGGGACGGTCTGCCGGGACCCAGTACTTC. Protein product: CASRPRAGRSAGTQYF.

This rearrangement joins TRBV28 to TRBJ2-7; D perhaps matches TRBD1 (5 bases). The CDR3 loop spans 13 amino acids. V dropped 4 bases and J dropped 6 bases, with 13 bases sitting between them. Germline lookup yields CDR1 MDHEN and CDR2 SYDVKM. This chain's CDR3 is CASSSDMFREQYF. The CDR3 coding sequence is TGTGCCAGCAGTTCGGACATGTTTCGCGAGCAGTACTTC. Together with reference TRBV28 and TRBJ2-7, the CDR3 gives the full variable domain: DVKVTQSSRYLVKRTGEKVFLECVQDMDHENMFWYRQDPGLGLRLIYFSYDVKMKEKGDIPEGYSVSREKKERFSLILESASTNQTSMYLCASSSDMFREQYFGPGTRLTVT.

J is TRBJ2-5 and V is TRBV28, with D perhaps TRBD1 (6 bases). This CDR3 spans 14 amino acids. Trimming stripped 3 bases from V and 2 bases from J, with 10 bases between. The germline gives CDR1 MDHEN, CDR2 SYDVKM. As DNA, the CDR3 is TGTGCCAGCAGTTTTGTTGGGACACAAGAGACCCAGTACTTC. This codes for CASSFVGTQETQYF.

The chain is built from TRBV6-6 and TRBJ1-5; no clear D gene. Germline V lookup: CDR1 MNHNY, CDR2 SVGAGI (reference sequence). The germline V and J ends were trimmed by 6 bases and 0 bases, with 9 bases remaining between them. The CDR3 contains 14 residues. CDR3 protein: CASRLQNSNQPQHF. The CDR3 DNA reads as TGTGCCAGCAGATTACAAAATAGCAATCAGCCCCAGCATTTT.

The genes are TRBV29-1 and TRBJ1-2, with 7 bases aligning to TRBD1. Germline CDR1 reads SQVTM; CDR2 reads ANQGSEA. Losses at the gene ends were 6 bases for V and 7 bases for J; bases not matched to a gene: 8. The CDR3 is made up of 12 amino acids. The CDR3 region has the DNA TGCAGCGTCGCAGGGGGTCCGGGTGGCTACACCTTC. It is translated as CSVAGGPGGYTF. The whole variable domain, filled in from reference TRBV29-1 and TRBJ1-2, reads SAVISQKPSRDICQRGTSLTIQCQVDSQVTMMFWYRQQPGQSLTLIATANQGSEATYESGFVIDKFPISRPNLTFSTLTVSNMSPEDSSIYLCSVAGGPGGYTFGSGTRLTVV.

The rearrangement uses TRBV2 and TRBJ2-1, with 9 positions matching TRBD1. With V trimmed by 6 bases and J by 4 bases, 7 bases remained unmatched. Germline lookup yields CDR1 SNHLY and CDR2 FYNNEI. The CDR3 has 15 amino acids. Here the CDR3 reads CASSHRDRVYNEQFF. The CDR3 nucleotides are TGTGCCAGCAGCCACCGGGACAGGGTGTACAATGAGCAGTTCTTC.

The CDR3 loop reads CASSDEGGTEEQYF. In DNA, the CDR3 is TGTGCCAGCAGTGATGAGGGGGGGACCGAAGAGCAGTACTTC. V is TRBV6-1 and J is TRBJ2-7; D perhaps matches TRBD2 (7 bases). Germline V gene sequence: CDR1 MNHNS, CDR2 SASEGT. The CDR3 covers 14 residues. The V gene lost 3 bases and the J gene lost 7 bases, with 16 bases spanning the gap.

The chain uses TRBV29-1 and TRBJ2-5; TRBD1 matches 9 bases. Germline trimming cut 6 bases from V and 5 bases from J; bases unmatched to any gene: 4. Germline V gene sequence: CDR1 SQVTM, CDR2 ANQGSEA. The CDR3 length is 12 residues. The CDR3 loop reads CSVGQGSETQYF. The CDR3 DNA follows: TGCAGCGTGGGACAGGGCAGCGAGACCCAGTACTTC.

The V gene is TRBV10-1, the J gene TRBJ1-4; no clear D gene. The CDR3 is 15 residues long. CDR1 and CDR2 from the germline V gene are WNHNN and SYGVQD (reference sequence). V was shortened by 0 bases and J by 0 bases, with 5 bases between the two germline ends. In nucleotides, the CDR3 is TGCGCCAGCAGTGAGTCAGCTGCAACTAATGAAAAACTGTTTTTT. Translating gives CASSESAATNEKLFF.

The chain joins TRBV7-2 to TRBJ2-3, with unresolved D. The CDR3 totals 14 residues. Germline lookup yields CDR1 SGHTA and CDR2 FQGNSA. V was cut by 3 bases and J by 2 bases, with 9 bases left in between. CDR3 nucleotides: TGTGCCAGCAGCTTCGTACGAGCCACAGATACGCAGTATTTT. Its protein is CASSFVRATDTQYF. The whole variable domain, filled in from reference TRBV7-2 and TRBJ2-3, reads GAGVSQSPSNKVTEKGKDVELRCDPISGHTALYWYRQSLGQGLEFLIYFQGNSAPDKSGLPSDRFSAERTGGSVSTLTIQRTQQEDSAVYLCASSFVRATDTQYFGPGTRLTVL.

The chain is built from TRBV2 and TRBJ2-5, with D possibly being TRBD2 (7 bases). With 8 bases removed from V and 5 bases from J, the gap between germline ends came to 24 bases. This CDR3 is 16 amino acids long. Germline CDR1 is SNHLY and CDR2 is FYNNEI. The CDR3 spells CASGDGRGGSSETQYF. As DNA, the CDR3 is TGTGCCAGCGGAGATGGAAGGGGGGGCTCTTCGGAGACCCAGTACTTC. Full variable domain (missing parts from reference TRBV2 and TRBJ2-5): EPEVTQTPSHQVTQMGQEVILRCVPISNHLYFYWYRQILGQKVEFLVSFYNNEISEKSEIFDDQFSVERPDGSNFTLKIRSTKLEDSAMYFCASGDGRGGSSETQYFGPGTRLLVL.